This TCR beta chain was documented in a study of blood T cell repertoires in COVID-19 (dated by TCRdb to about 2020). In terms of the full investigation: Samples covering the acute and convalescent phases of COVID-19 were provided by collaborators in the United States, Italy and Spain. The dataset comprised deeply sampled blood TCRbeta repertoires from subjects exposed to, actively infected with, or recovered from COVID-19. The repertoires were released in a freely available public database meant as a resource for research on the immune response to SARS-CoV-2. Samples were obtained from the ongoing ImmuneRACE study (first 160 participants) and from over 1,000 subjects provided by 6 global collaborators. Where available, HLA class I and class II types were obtained from metadata supplied by the sample provider rather than from assay-based typing. Sample metadata almost always included a de-identified subject ID, COVID-19 status, age in years and sex. The prospective study material was composed of cDNA or gDNA derived from T cells, B-cell-depleted T cells, or PBMCs. Paper-wide results and their limitations: The quantity of clinical and demographic metadata differed by source and by participant and was supplied without curation.

Collaborating institutions collected whole blood in K2EDTA tubes following their own protocols. For TCRbeta analysis, collaborators shipped samples as frozen whole blood, isolated PBMCs, or DNA extracted from either of those sample types. Concerning this clone itself: The antigen it recognizes is unknown. Within one base of it there is no much larger clone, and no base qualities were kept.

TCRbeta CDR3 regions were amplified from genomic DNA by means of the immunoSEQ Assay, a bias-controlled multiplex PCR. As for how the authors treated the data: The number of nucleated cells in each sample was estimated by amplification of reference gene primers within the assay. Sequence reads were collapsed and filtered to measure the absolute abundance of every unique TCRbeta CDR3 rearrangement. Productive Simpson clonality was computed per sample as the square root of Simpson's diversity index over productive rearrangements. TCRdb limited this immuneACCESS table to in-frame rearrangements with V and J called. A share of clones is missing; checked studies link under half to unresolved V genes, and the rest is unexplained. The V and J calls and clone size were taken over from that table, and D and trimming were inferred from the DNA. This sample gives tens of thousands of clones in total; more than 75% of them show up just once. 8.2% of the sample is taken by the ten largest.

The sample was peripheral blood. The TCR sequence derives from a woman older than 75 with acute or convalescent COVID-19.

CDR3 region: CASSVVNSGTGELFF. In nucleotide form, the sequence is TGTGCCAGCAGCGTAGTGAATAGCGGAACCGGGGAGCTGTTTTTT. Rearrangement joined TRBV9 to TRBJ2-2; tentative D gene TRBD2, with 6 bases matching. V is cut by 0 bases and J by 5 bases, and the space between the germline ends is 11 bases. CDR1 and CDR2 were assigned from the germline V gene as SGDLS and YYNGEE. The CDR3, from cysteine to phenylalanine, totals 15 residues. Here the CDR3 DNA is all that survives: 45 bases in frame from base 1.